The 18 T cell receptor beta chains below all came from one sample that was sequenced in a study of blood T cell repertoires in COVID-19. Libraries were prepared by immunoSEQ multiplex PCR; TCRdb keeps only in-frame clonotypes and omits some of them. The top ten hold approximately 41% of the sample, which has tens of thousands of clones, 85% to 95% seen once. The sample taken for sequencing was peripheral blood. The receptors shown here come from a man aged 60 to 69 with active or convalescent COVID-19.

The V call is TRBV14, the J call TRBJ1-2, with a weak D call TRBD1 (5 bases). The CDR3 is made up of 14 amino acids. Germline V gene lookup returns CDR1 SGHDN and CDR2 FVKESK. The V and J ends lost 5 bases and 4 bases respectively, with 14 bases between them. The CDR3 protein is CASSDDRGGYGYTF. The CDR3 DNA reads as TGTGCCAGCAGCGACGATAGGGGCGGCTATGGCTACACCTTC. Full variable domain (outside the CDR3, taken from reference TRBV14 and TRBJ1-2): EAGVTQFPSHSVIEKGQTVTLRCDPISGHDNLYWYRRVMGKEIKFLLHFVKESKQDESGMPNNRFLAERTGGTYSTLKVQPAELEDSGVYFCASSDDRGGYGYTFGSGTRLTVV.

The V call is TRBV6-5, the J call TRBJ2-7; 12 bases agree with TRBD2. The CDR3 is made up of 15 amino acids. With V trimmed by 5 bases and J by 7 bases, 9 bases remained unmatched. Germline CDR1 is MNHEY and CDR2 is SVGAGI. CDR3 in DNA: TGTGCCAGCAGTATTCTAGCGGGGGGGCTTGGAGAGCAGTACTTC. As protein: CASSILAGGLGEQYF.

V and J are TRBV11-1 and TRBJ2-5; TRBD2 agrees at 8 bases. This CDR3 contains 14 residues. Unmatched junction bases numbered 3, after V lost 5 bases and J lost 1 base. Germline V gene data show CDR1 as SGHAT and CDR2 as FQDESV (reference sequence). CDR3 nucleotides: TGTGCCAGCAGCCGACTAGCGCGCCAAGAGACCCAGTACTTC. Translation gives CASSRLARQETQYF.

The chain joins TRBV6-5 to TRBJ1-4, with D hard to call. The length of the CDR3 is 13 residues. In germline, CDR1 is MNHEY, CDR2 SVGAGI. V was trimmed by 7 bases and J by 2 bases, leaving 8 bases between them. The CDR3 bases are TGTGCCAGCAAGGAGTCTACTAATGAAAAACTGTTTTTT. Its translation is CASKESTNEKLFF.

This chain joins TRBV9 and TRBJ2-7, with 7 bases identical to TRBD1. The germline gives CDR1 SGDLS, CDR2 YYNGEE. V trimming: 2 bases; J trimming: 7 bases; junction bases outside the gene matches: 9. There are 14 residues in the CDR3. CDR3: CASSVGNKGAEQYF. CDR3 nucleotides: TGTGCCAGCAGCGTGGGTAACAAGGGGGCTGAGCAGTACTTC.

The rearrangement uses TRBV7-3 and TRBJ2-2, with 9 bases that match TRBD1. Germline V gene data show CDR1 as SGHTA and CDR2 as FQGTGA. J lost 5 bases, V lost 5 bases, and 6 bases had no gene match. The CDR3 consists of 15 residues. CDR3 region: CASSLGDRDTGELFF. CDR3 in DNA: TGTGCCAGCAGCCTCGGGGACAGGGATACCGGGGAGCTGTTTTTT.

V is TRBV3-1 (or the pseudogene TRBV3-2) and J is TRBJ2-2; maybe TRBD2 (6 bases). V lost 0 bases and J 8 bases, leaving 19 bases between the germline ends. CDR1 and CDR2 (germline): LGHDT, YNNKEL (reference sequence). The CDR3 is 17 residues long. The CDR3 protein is CASSQDRSGPGGGELFF. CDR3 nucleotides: TGTGCCAGCAGCCAAGATCGGAGCGGGCCGGGCGGTGGGGAGCTGTTTTTT.

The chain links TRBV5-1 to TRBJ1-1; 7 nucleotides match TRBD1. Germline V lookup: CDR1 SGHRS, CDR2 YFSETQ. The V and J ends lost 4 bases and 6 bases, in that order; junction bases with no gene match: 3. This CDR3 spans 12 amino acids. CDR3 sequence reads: CASSTQGAEAFF. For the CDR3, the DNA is TGCGCCAGCAGCACGCAGGGGGCTGAAGCTTTCTTT.

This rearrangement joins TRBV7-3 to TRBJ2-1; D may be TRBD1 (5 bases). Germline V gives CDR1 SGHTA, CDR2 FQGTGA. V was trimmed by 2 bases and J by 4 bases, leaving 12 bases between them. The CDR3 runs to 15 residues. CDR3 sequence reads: CASSLQGSVYNEQFF. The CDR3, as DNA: TGTGCCAGCAGCTTACAGGGAAGTGTTTACAATGAGCAGTTCTTC.

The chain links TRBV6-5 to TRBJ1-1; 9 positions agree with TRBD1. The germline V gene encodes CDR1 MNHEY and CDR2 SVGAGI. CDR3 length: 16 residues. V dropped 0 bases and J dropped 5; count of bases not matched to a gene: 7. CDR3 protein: CASSYSPGQGGTEAFF. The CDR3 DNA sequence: TGTGCCAGCAGTTACTCCCCGGGACAGGGTGGGACTGAAGCTTTCTTT.

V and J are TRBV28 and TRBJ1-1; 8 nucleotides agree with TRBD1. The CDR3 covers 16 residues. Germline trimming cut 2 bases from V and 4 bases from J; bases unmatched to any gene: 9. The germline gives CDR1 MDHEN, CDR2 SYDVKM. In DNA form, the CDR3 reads TGTGCCAGCAGTTTAAAGCAGGGGGCGATTGTCACTGAAGCTTTCTTT. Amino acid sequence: CASSLKQGAIVTEAFF.

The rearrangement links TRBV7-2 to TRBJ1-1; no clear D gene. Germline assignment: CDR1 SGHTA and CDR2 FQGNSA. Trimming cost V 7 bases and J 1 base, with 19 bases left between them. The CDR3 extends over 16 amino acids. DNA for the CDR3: TGTGCCAGCATAGCCCCTCCGGTCTTTGGGAACACTGAAGCTTTCTTT. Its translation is CASIAPPVFGNTEAFF.

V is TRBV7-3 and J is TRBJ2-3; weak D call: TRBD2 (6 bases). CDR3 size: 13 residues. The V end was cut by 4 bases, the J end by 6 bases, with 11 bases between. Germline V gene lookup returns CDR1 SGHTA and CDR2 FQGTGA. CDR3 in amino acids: CASSSELADTQYF. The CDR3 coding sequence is TGTGCCAGCAGCTCTGAACTAGCCGATACGCAGTATTTT.

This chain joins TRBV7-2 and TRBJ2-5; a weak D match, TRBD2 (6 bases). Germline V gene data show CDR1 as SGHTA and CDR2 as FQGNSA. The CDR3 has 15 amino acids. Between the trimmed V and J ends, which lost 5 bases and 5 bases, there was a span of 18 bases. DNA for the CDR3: TGTGCCAGCAGCCCCCGGGAGACCAAAGGGGAGACCCAGTACTTC. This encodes CASSPRETKGETQYF.

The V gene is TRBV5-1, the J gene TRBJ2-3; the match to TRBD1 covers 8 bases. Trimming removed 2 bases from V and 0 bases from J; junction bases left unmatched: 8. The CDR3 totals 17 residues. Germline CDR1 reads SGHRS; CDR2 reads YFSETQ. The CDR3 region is CASSLGTGGISTDTQYF. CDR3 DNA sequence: TGCGCCAGCAGCTTAGGGACAGGTGGGATTAGCACAGATACGCAGTATTTT.

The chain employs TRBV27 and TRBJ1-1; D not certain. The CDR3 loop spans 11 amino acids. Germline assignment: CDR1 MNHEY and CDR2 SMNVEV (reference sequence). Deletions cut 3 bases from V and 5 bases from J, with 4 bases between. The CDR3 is CASSFYTEAFF. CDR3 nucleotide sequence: TGTGCCAGCAGTTTTTATACTGAAGCTTTCTTT.

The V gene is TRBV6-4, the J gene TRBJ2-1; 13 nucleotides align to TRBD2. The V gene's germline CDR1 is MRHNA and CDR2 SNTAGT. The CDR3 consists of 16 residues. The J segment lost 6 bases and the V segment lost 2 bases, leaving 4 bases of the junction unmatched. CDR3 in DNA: TGTGCCAGCAGTGACCTGACTAGCGGGAGGCCCAATGAGCAGTTCTTC. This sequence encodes CASSDLTSGRPNEQFF.

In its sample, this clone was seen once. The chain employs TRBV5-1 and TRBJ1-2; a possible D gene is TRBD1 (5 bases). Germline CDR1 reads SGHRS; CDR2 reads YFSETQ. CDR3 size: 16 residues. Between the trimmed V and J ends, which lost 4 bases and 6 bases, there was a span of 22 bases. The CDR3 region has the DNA TGCGCCAGCAGCCTCAAGTCCACTCCGGGGGGGGATGGCTACACCTTC. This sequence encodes CASSLKSTPGGDGYTF.